A single sample gave rise to the 20 T cell receptor beta chains below, sequenced in a study of OX40 agonist ivuxolimab in advanced cancers. The library was generated by the immunoSEQ multiplex PCR assay. The table comes from immuneACCESS by way of TCRdb, which keeps in-frame sequences with V and J called. Part of the clones is missing from these tables; in studies checked, under half for an unresolved V gene and the rest for unknown reasons. In this sample the table shows about 68,000 clones, 80% to 90% of which occur a single time. The ten top clones hold under 2% of the sample. The sequences come from CD4+ or CD8+ T cells sorted from blood, collected in a trial of the OX40 agonist ivuxolimab. The receptor set was obtained from an adult with an advanced solid tumor such as melanoma, head and neck, liver or kidney cancer.

The chain links TRBV7-2 to TRBJ2-3; tentatively, D is TRBD2 (6 bases). This CDR3 is 17 amino acids long. Germline V gene sequence: CDR1 SGHTA, CDR2 FQGNSA. Trimming shortened V by 0 bases and J by 0 bases, and 13 bases separated the two germline ends. The CDR3 coding sequence is TGTGCCAGCAGCTTAGCGTATTTGGGACTTAGCACAGATACGCAGTATTTT. Translated, it gives CASSLAYLGLSTDTQYF.

The chain links TRBV10-3 to TRBJ2-7, with TRBD2 matching over 7 bases. This CDR3 spans 13 amino acids. CDR1 is ENHRY and CDR2 is SYGVKD in the germline V gene. V gave up 7 bases and J gave up 1 base; unmatched junction bases: 4. The CDR3 spells CAITAGRSYEQYF. DNA for the CDR3: TGTGCCATCACAGCGGGACGGTCCTACGAGCAGTACTTC.

This clone was found a few times. The J gene is TRBJ1-1, the V gene TRBV30; D call uncertain. The CDR3 totals 13 residues. Trimming pared 7 bases from V and 0 bases from J, leaving 12 bases between. Per the germline V gene, CDR1 is GTSNPN and CDR2 is SVGIG (reference sequence). The CDR3 DNA follows: TGTGCCTTGTCGTTTGGCATGAACACTGAAGCTTTCTTT. This sequence encodes CALSFGMNTEAFF.

Written as DNA, the CDR3 is TGTGCCAGCAGCTTAGATCGGGACATCCCGCTGCAGGGCTACACCTTC. Translation gives CASSLDRDIPLQGYTF. The V gene is TRBV13, the J gene TRBJ1-2, with D maybe TRBD1 (6 bases). V lost 1 base and J 8 bases, leaving 20 bases between the germline ends. The CDR3 runs 16 residues. Germline loops: CDR1 PRHDT, CDR2 FYEKMQ (reference sequence).

This sequence joins TRBV28 and TRBJ2-3; D ambiguous. The CDR3 is 14 amino acids. The germline CDR1 and CDR2 sequences are MDHEN and SYDVKM. Trimming took off 5 bases at V and 0 bases at J, with 9 bases between the two ends. The CDR3 region is CASSPNFSTDTQYF. The CDR3 nucleotides read TGTGCCAGCAGTCCAAACTTTAGCACAGATACGCAGTATTTT. Filled out from reference TRBV28 and TRBJ2-3, the complete variable domain reads DVKVTQSSRYLVKRTGEKVFLECVQDMDHENMFWYRQDPGLGLRLIYFSYDVKMKEKGDIPEGYSVSREKKERFSLILESASTNQTSMYLCASSPNFSTDTQYFGPGTRLTVL.

This clone occurred once. The rearrangement joins TRBV30 to TRBJ2-7; 11 bases map to TRBD2. The V segment lost 4 bases and the J segment 0 bases; nucleotides outside the gene matches: 8. CDR3 size: 16 residues. CDR1 GTSNPN and CDR2 SVGIG come from the germline V gene (reference sequence). CDR3 DNA: TGTGCCTGGAACCTAGCGGGAGGAAAATCCTCCTACGAGCAGTACTTC. Translation gives CAWNLAGGKSSYEQYF.

The count of this clone is one. This rearrangement joins TRBV19 to TRBJ1-5; 7 bases align to TRBD1. The CDR3 loop spans 14 amino acids. The V gene's germline CDR1 is LNHDA and CDR2 SQIVND (reference sequence). The V gene end was trimmed by 6 bases and the J gene end by 3 bases; junction bases not matched to a gene: 5. The CDR3 spells CASSRGQVNQPQHF. In DNA, the CDR3 is TGTGCCAGTAGCAGAGGACAGGTCAATCAGCCCCAGCATTTT. Filled out from reference TRBV19 and TRBJ1-5, the complete variable domain reads DGGITQSPKYLFRKEGQNVTLSCEQNLNHDAMYWYRQDPGQGLRLIYYSQIVNDFQKGDIAEGYSVSREKKESFPLTVTSAQKNPTAFYLCASSRGQVNQPQHFGDGTRLSIL.

The chain is built from TRBV11-2 and TRBJ2-5; D is undetermined. This CDR3 has 11 residues. V was pared by 5 bases and J by 2 bases, with 3 bases between. CDR1 is SGHAT and CDR2 is FQNNGV in the germline V gene. The CDR3 region is CASSMQETQYF. The CDR3, as DNA: TGTGCCAGCAGCATGCAAGAGACCCAGTACTTC.

The rearrangement joins TRBV7-2 to TRBJ2-5; D is unclear. V was cut by 3 bases and J by 2 bases, with 7 bases left in between. Germline CDR1 and CDR2: SGHTA and FQGNSA. This CDR3 spans 13 amino acids. CDR3 nucleotide sequence: TGTGCCAGCAGCTTGGGCATACAAGAGACCCAGTACTTC. Translating it yields CASSLGIQETQYF.

The V call is TRBV5-1, the J call TRBJ2-2; TRBD2 agrees at 8 bases. The trim removed 0 bases at V and 4 bases at J, leaving 11 bases unmatched. CDR3 size: 18 residues. CDR1 and CDR2 from the germline V gene are SGHRS and YFSETQ. In DNA form, the CDR3 reads TGCGCCAGCAGCTTGGAACGGGGGGGCGACTTTTCCACCGGGGAGCTGTTTTTT. Translation gives CASSLERGGDFSTGELFF.

The chain has TRBV10-3 and TRBJ1-2, with 7 bases fitting TRBD1. V lost 0 bases and J lost 8; bases outside the gene matches: 18. Germline CDR1 reads ENHRY; CDR2 reads SYGVKD. CDR3 size: 18 residues. CDR3 sequence (DNA): TGTGCCATCAGTGAGTCAGAATGGGGCGGAGAGGGGGCCAAAGGCTACACCTTC. Protein: CAISESEWGGEGAKGYTF.

The chain has TRBV9 and TRBJ2-2; TRBD2 is a possible D gene (6 bases). The germline V gene has CDR1 SGDLS and CDR2 YYNGEE. There are 16 residues in the CDR3. The V end lost 0 bases, the J end lost 3 bases, and 12 bases lay between the germline ends. The CDR3 nucleotides read TGTGCCAGCAGCGTAGGGCCTCGCGGGGACACCGGGGAGCTGTTTTTT. Its protein is CASSVGPRGDTGELFF.

The CDR3 sequence: CASSPPGTGGGNEQFF. CDR3 sequence (DNA): TGTGCCAGCTCACCACCCGGGACTGGCGGAGGCAATGAGCAGTTCTTC. The chain couples TRBV18 to TRBJ2-1, with TRBD2 as a possible D gene (6 bases). Germline assignment: CDR1 KGHSH and CDR2 LQKENI. V lost 0 bases, J lost 6 bases, and 15 bases lay in between. CDR3 length equals 16 residues.

This clone is a singleton in its sample. The J gene is TRBJ2-7, the V gene TRBV7-9, with 11 bases aligning to TRBD1. The length of the CDR3 is 19 residues. Losses at the gene ends were 2 bases for V and 5 bases for J; bases not matched to a gene: 17. Germline V gene sequence: CDR1 SEHNR, CDR2 FQNEAQ (reference sequence). The CDR3 DNA is TGTGCCAGCAGCTTAAAAACCGGGACAGGGGGTTCCCCTTTGGACGAGCAGTACTTC. Translated: CASSLKTGTGGSPLDEQYF. Full variable domain (missing parts from reference TRBV7-9 and TRBJ2-7): DTGVSQNPRHKITKRGQNVTFRCDPISEHNRLYWYRQTLGQGPEFLTYFQNEAQLEKSRLLSDRFSAERPKGSFSTLEIQRTEQGDSAMYLCASSLKTGTGGSPLDEQYFGPGTRLTVT.

The chain uses TRBV18 and TRBJ2-1; 10 bases map to TRBD2. The germline V gene encodes CDR1 KGHSH and CDR2 LQKENI. The V and J ends lost 0 bases and 6 bases, in that order; junction bases with no gene match: 5. The CDR3 sequence is 16 residues long. The CDR3 DNA sequence: TGTGCCAGCTCACCACCGGGACTAGCGATGGTCAATGAGCAGTTCTTC. As protein: CASSPPGLAMVNEQFF.

A single count supports this clone. The genes are TRBV11-2 and TRBJ2-7; a possible D gene is TRBD1 (5 bases). This CDR3 has 13 residues. V lost 3 bases and J lost 3, with 9 bases in between. The V gene's germline CDR1 is SGHAT and CDR2 FQNNGV. The DNA for the CDR3 is TGTGCCAGCAGCTTCGCTAGGGGCTACGAGCAGTACTTC. This encodes CASSFARGYEQYF.

This clone was counted a single time. The rearrangement links TRBV28 to TRBJ2-7; D possibly corresponds to TRBD1 (6 bases). Germline CDR1 MDHEN, CDR2 SYDVKM. The V gene lost 3 bases and the J gene lost 3 bases, with 9 bases spanning the gap. The CDR3 extends over 13 amino acids. DNA of the CDR3: TGTGCCAGCAGTTTGGGACAACTCTACGAGCAGTACTTC. Protein sequence: CASSLGQLYEQYF.

This clone was found a few times. The genes are TRBV7-2 and TRBJ1-1; D call uncertain. V shed 4 bases and J shed 10 bases, with 13 bases lying between them. This CDR3 spans 12 amino acids. Per the germline V gene, CDR1 is SGHTA and CDR2 is FQGNSA. This CDR3 is CASSSGMGRAFF. CDR3 DNA: TGTGCCAGCAGCTCCGGAATGGGGAGAGCTTTCTTT.

This clone has a single count. The chain employs TRBV29-1 and TRBJ2-1; 13 bases fit TRBD2. The CDR3 loop spans 14 amino acids. V shed 4 bases and J 7 bases; nucleotides not matched to a gene: 4. Germline CDR1 reads SQVTM; CDR2 reads ANQGSEA. The CDR3 here is CSVGLAGGVNEQFF. CDR3 coding DNA: TGCAGCGTTGGACTAGCGGGAGGAGTTAATGAGCAGTTCTTC.

The gene calls are TRBV4-1 and TRBJ2-5, with a possible D match to TRBD1 (5 bases). Germline-derived CDR1 and CDR2 are MGHRA and YSYEKL. The V end lost 1 base, the J end lost 5 bases, and 11 bases lay between the germline ends. The CDR3 is 14 amino acids. CDR3 sequence (DNA): TGCGCCAGCAGCCAAGGCGTCAGGGTGGAGACCCAGTACTTC. Its protein product is CASSQGVRVETQYF.